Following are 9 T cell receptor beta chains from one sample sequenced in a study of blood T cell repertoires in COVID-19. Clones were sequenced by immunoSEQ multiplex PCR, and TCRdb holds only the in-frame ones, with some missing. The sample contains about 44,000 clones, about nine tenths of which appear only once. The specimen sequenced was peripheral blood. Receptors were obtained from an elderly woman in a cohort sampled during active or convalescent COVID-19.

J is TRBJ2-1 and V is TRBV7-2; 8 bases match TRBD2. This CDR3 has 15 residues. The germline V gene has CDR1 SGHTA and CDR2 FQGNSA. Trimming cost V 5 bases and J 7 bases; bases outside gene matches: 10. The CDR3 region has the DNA TGTGCCAGCAGCCAAGGCAGCGGGGGTATTAATGAGCAGTTCTTC. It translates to CASSQGSGGINEQFF.

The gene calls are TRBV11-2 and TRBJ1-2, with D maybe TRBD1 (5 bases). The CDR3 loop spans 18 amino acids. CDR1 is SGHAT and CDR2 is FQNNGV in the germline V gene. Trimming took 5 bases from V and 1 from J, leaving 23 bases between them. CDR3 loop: CASSTVGAGGGSNYGYTF. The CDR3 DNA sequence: TGTGCCAGCAGCACAGTAGGGGCAGGCGGGGGGAGTAACTATGGCTACACCTTC.

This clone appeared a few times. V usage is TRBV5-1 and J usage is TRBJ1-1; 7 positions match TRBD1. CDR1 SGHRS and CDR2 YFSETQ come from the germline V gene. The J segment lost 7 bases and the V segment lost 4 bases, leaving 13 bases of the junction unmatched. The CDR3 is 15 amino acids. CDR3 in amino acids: CASSTRQGRGYEAFF. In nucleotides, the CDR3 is TGCGCCAGCAGCACGAGACAGGGAAGGGGATATGAAGCTTTCTTT.

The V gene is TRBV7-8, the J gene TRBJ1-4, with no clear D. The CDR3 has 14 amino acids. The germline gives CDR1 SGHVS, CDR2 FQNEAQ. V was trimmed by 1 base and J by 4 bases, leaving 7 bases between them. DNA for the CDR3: TGTGCCAGCAGCTTAGATCTGTATAATGAAAAACTGTTTTTT. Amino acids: CASSLDLYNEKLFF.

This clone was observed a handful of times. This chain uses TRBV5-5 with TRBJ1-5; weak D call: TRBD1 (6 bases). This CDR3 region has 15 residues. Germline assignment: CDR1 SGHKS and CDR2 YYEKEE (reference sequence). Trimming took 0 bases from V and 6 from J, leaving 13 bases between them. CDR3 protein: CASSLGVGGGQPQHF. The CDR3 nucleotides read TGTGCCAGCAGCTTGGGAGTAGGGGGGGGTCAGCCCCAGCATTTT.

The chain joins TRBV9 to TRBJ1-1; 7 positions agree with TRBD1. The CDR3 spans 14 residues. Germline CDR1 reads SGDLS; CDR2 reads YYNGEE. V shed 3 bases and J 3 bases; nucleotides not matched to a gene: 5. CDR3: CASSEGAWDTEAFF. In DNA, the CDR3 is TGTGCCAGCAGCGAGGGGGCATGGGACACTGAAGCTTTCTTT.

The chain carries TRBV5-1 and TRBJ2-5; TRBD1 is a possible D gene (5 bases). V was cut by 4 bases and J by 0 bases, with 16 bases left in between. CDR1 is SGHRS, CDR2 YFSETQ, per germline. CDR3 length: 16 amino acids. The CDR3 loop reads CASSAQGDLYQETQYF. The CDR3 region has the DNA TGCGCCAGCAGCGCTCAGGGCGACCTGTACCAAGAGACCCAGTACTTC. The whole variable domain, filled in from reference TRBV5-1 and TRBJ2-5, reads KAGVTQTPRYLIKTRGQQVTLSCSPISGHRSVSWYQQTPGQGLQFLFEYFSETQRNKGNFPGRFSGRQFSNSRSEMNVSTLELGDSALYLCASSAQGDLYQETQYFGPGTRLLVL.

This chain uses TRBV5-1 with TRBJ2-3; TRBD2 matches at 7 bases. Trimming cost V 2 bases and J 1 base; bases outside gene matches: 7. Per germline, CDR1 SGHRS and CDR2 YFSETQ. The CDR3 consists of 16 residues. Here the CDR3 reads CASSLPLAERTDTQYF. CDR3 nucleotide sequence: TGCGCCAGCAGCTTACCTCTAGCGGAGCGCACAGATACGCAGTATTTT. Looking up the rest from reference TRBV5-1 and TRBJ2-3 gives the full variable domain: KAGVTQTPRYLIKTRGQQVTLSCSPISGHRSVSWYQQTPGQGLQFLFEYFSETQRNKGNFPGRFSGRQFSNSRSEMNVSTLELGDSALYLCASSLPLAERTDTQYFGPGTRLTVL.

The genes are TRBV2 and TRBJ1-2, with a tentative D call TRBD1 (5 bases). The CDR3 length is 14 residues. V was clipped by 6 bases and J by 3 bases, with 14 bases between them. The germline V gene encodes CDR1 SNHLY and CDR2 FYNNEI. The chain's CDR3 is CASSQGKGHYGYTF. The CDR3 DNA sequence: TGTGCCAGCAGCCAGGGTAAGGGGCACTATGGCTACACCTTC.